This passage covers 24 T cell receptor beta chains from one sample sequenced in a study of technical replicates of blood from several donors. The table came from immunoSEQ multiplex PCR; TCRdb's copy has only in-frame clones and leaves some out. The table includes approximately 76,000 clones, just over 85% detected once. The sample taken for sequencing was PBMCs. The receptors were sampled from a human donor in good health. Some clones in this sample may be carry-over from other donors' samples.

The chain uses TRBV5-4 and TRBJ1-2; no clear D. Germline CDR1 and CDR2: SGHNT and YYREEE (reference sequence). The CDR3 is made up of 16 amino acids. Trimming left V 2 bases short and J 2 bases short, with 16 bases between. The CDR3 coding sequence is TGTGCCAGCAGCTTTGGAACGTACAGAGTAAACTATGGCTACACCTTC. It is translated as CASSFGTYRVNYGYTF.

This clone has just a few counts. The J gene is TRBJ1-1, the V gene TRBV6-5, with D unclear. Germline CDR1 reads MNHEY; CDR2 reads SVGAGI. The CDR3 covers 13 residues. The germline V and J ends were trimmed by 5 bases and 5 bases, with 12 bases remaining between them. The CDR3, as DNA: TGTGCCAGCAGTCGACCAGGAGGGACTGAAGCTTTCTTT. Protein product: CASSRPGGTEAFF.

The chain combines TRBV23-1 with TRBJ1-2, with 9 nucleotides matching TRBD1. TRBV23-1 is placed among ORFs of uncertain function. This CDR3 is 15 amino acids long. V shed 3 bases and J 3 bases; nucleotides not matched to a gene: 5. The CDR3 here is CASSQARTGDYGYTF. CDR3 coding DNA: TGCGCCAGCAGTCAGGCGAGGACAGGGGACTATGGCTACACCTTC.

This clone was observed once. The CDR3 DNA sequence: TGTGCCAGCAGCCTCGGGACTGTTAACTATGGCTACACCTTC. This gives the protein CASSLGTVNYGYTF. V is TRBV14 and J is TRBJ1-2, with a tentative D call TRBD1 (5 bases). The germline CDR1 and CDR2 sequences are SGHDN and FVKESK. The CDR3 length is 14 residues. V was cut by 4 bases and J by 1 base, with 10 bases left in between.

About this clone itself: This CDR3 is also generated by other DNA sequences in the sample. This chain connects TRBV5-1 to TRBJ2-5; D is undetermined. Trimming pared 0 bases from V and 5 bases from J, leaving 5 bases between. The CDR3 loop spans 12 amino acids. From germline, CDR1 is SGHRS and CDR2 YFSETQ. The CDR3 DNA reads TGCGCCAGCAGCTTGGCCGTGGAGACCCAGTACTTC. This translates into CASSLAVETQYF.

The rearrangement links TRBV7-2 to TRBJ2-3, with 14 bases lining up with TRBD2. With 4 bases clipped from V and 5 bases from J, the junction kept 5 bases outside the gene matches. The CDR3 contains 16 residues. Germline V gene lookup returns CDR1 SGHTA and CDR2 FQGNSA. CDR3 nucleotides: TGTGCCAGCAGCTACAGGACTAGCGGGGGGAGAGATACGCAGTATTTT. This gives the protein CASSYRTSGGRDTQYF. The full variable domain, with the rest looked up from reference TRBV7-2 and TRBJ2-3, is GAGVSQSPSNKVTEKGKDVELRCDPISGHTALYWYRQSLGQGLEFLIYFQGNSAPDKSGLPSDRFSAERTGGSVSTLTIQRTQQEDSAVYLCASSYRTSGGRDTQYFGPGTRLTVL.

This clone is a singleton in its sample. This chain connects TRBV5-1 to TRBJ1-4; TRBD1 aligns across 12 bases. CDR1 is SGHRS, CDR2 YFSETQ, per germline. CDR3 size: 15 residues. V shed 4 bases, J shed 7 bases, and the junction held 5 bases outside the gene matches. CDR3 nucleotide sequence: TGCGCCAGCAGCAACTGGGACAGGGGGCGTGAAAAACTGTTTTTT. This sequence encodes CASSNWDRGREKLFF.

This rearrangement joins TRBV5-6 to TRBJ2-5; D may be TRBD1 (5 bases). The CDR3 sequence is 12 residues long. The V gene's germline CDR1 is SGHDT and CDR2 YYEEEE. V lost 5 bases and J lost 3, with 8 bases in between. CDR3 nucleotides: TGTGCCAGCAGGACAGCAAAAGAGACCCAGTACTTC. Its protein is CASRTAKETQYF.

About this clone itself: This sample also contains other DNA sequences that code for the same CDR3. This rearrangement joins TRBV9 to TRBJ2-7, with D possibly matching TRBD1 (6 bases). From germline, CDR1 is SGDLS and CDR2 YYNGEE. V lost 4 bases and J 4 bases, leaving 9 bases between the germline ends. The CDR3 loop spans 12 amino acids. The CDR3 protein is CASSRGGYEQYF. The CDR3 DNA reads as TGTGCCAGCAGCCGAGGGGGATACGAGCAGTACTTC.

The chain recombines TRBV6-5 with TRBJ1-1; 7 bases fit TRBD1. CDR1 and CDR2 from the germline V gene are MNHEY and SVGAGI. The ends lost 6 bases at V and 2 bases at J; junction bases unmatched: 9. The CDR3 is made up of 15 amino acids. CDR3 sequence: CASRPPDRANTEAFF. In DNA, the CDR3 is TGTGCCAGCAGGCCCCCCGACAGGGCTAACACTGAAGCTTTCTTT.

The chain couples TRBV9 to TRBJ2-2; perhaps TRBD2 as D (5 bases). Looked up from germline, CDR1 is SGDLS and CDR2 is YYNGEE. The CDR3 is 13 residues long. V lost 0 bases to trimming and J lost 5 bases, with 5 bases between them. CDR3 sequence reads: CASSVGGTGELFF. Written as DNA, the CDR3 is TGTGCCAGCAGCGTAGGAGGGACCGGGGAGCTGTTTTTT.

In this sample, this clone is medium-sized (0.01 to 0.1%). The rearrangement links TRBV11-2 to TRBJ1-6; no reliable D call. V shed 5 bases and J shed 1 base, with 15 bases lying between them. Germline CDR1 is SGHAT and CDR2 is FQNNGV. CDR3 size: 17 residues. DNA of the CDR3: TGTGCCAGCAGCCCCCCCTTAGAACGATCCTATAATTCACCCCTCCACTTT. Encoded protein: CASSPPLERSYNSPLHF.

The chain joins TRBV6-5 to TRBJ2-7, with a tentative D call TRBD2 (5 bases). Germline assignment: CDR1 MNHEY and CDR2 SVGAGI. CDR3 length: 12 amino acids. The ends were cut back, 8 bases at V and 2 bases at J, with 10 bases in the middle. The CDR3 reads CASGGRPYEQYF. In nucleotides, the CDR3 is TGTGCCAGCGGAGGACGGCCCTACGAGCAGTACTTC.

The chain carries TRBV27 and TRBJ1-6; 7 bases align to TRBD1. This CDR3 contains 14 residues. Trimming at V came to 6 bases and at J to 9 bases, leaving 8 bases not matched to a gene. Germline lookup yields CDR1 MNHEY and CDR2 SMNVEV (reference sequence). The CDR3 protein is CASRTGTVFSPLHF. In DNA, the CDR3 is TGTGCCAGCAGAACCGGGACAGTTTTTTCACCCCTCCACTTT.

The sample holds one count of this clone. The J gene is TRBJ1-2, the V gene TRBV6-1; TRBD1 agrees at 7 bases. The CDR3 spans 14 residues. V lost 0 bases to trimming and J lost 8 bases; unmatched junction nucleotides: 6. Germline V gene sequence: CDR1 MNHNS, CDR2 SASEGT. The CDR3 reads CASSEAPDRNGYTF. CDR3 DNA sequence: TGTGCCAGCAGTGAAGCGCCGGACAGGAACGGCTACACCTTC.

The genes are TRBV6-4 and TRBJ2-3, with TRBD2 identical over 7 bases. CDR3 length: 16 residues. The germline gives CDR1 MRHNA, CDR2 SNTAGT. With 6 bases clipped from V and 3 bases from J, the junction kept 12 bases outside the gene matches. CDR3 region: CASRERGEFLTDTQYF. The CDR3 DNA follows: TGTGCCAGCAGGGAACGGGGGGAATTCTTGACAGATACGCAGTATTTT.

This sequence joins TRBV5-6 and TRBJ2-1; perhaps TRBD2 as D (5 bases). This CDR3 contains 16 residues. CDR1 is SGHDT, CDR2 YYEEEE, per germline. V lost 3 bases and J lost 4, with 17 bases in between. The CDR3, as DNA: TGTGCCAGCAGCTCGGACTCCGCCCCTCCTTACAATGAGCAGTTCTTC. It yields the protein CASSSDSAPPYNEQFF.

This chain joins TRBV30 and TRBJ2-7, with TRBD1 matching 11 bases. Germline-derived CDR1 and CDR2 are GTSNPN and SVGIG (reference sequence). The CDR3 consists of 12 residues. The J segment lost 4 bases and the V segment lost 5 bases, leaving 1 base of the junction unmatched. The chain's CDR3 is CAWGQGAYEQYF. The CDR3 DNA is TGTGCCTGGGGACAGGGGGCATACGAGCAGTACTTC.

The rearrangement links TRBV6-6 to TRBJ1-2; D is uncertain. The CDR3 runs 14 residues. Trimming stripped 6 bases from V and 2 bases from J, with 13 bases between. The germline gives CDR1 MNHNY, CDR2 SVGAGI (reference sequence). The CDR3 protein is CASRTAAKNYGYTF. The CDR3, as DNA: TGTGCCAGCAGAACTGCTGCCAAGAACTATGGCTACACCTTC.

This chain uses TRBV14 with TRBJ2-7; weak D call: TRBD1 (6 bases). Germline CDR1 and CDR2: SGHDN and FVKESK. Trimming left V 3 bases short and J 2 bases short, with 14 bases between. The CDR3 is made up of 15 amino acids. The chain's CDR3 is CASSHTQGFAYEQYF. For the CDR3, the DNA is TGTGCCAGCAGCCATACCCAGGGGTTCGCCTACGAGCAGTACTTC. Full variable domain (rest looked up from reference TRBV14 and TRBJ2-7): EAGVTQFPSHSVIEKGQTVTLRCDPISGHDNLYWYRRVMGKEIKFLLHFVKESKQDESGMPNNRFLAERTGGTYSTLKVQPAELEDSGVYFCASSHTQGFAYEQYFGPGTRLTVT.

The gene calls are TRBV5-1 and TRBJ1-2; a possible D gene is TRBD1 (5 bases). Germline V lookup: CDR1 SGHRS, CDR2 YFSETQ. The CDR3 runs to 15 residues. V lost 3 bases and J 6 bases, leaving 18 bases between the germline ends. The CDR3 nucleotides are TGCGCCAGCAGCTCGGTGGGGGAGGCCGGGCATGGCTACACCTTC. Protein product: CASSSVGEAGHGYTF.

The V call is TRBV21-1, the J call TRBJ2-4; the table's D call, TRBD2, has no DNA check behind it. TRBV21-1 is labeled a pseudogene. CDR3 length equals 16 residues. CDR3 sequence reads: CASSKMLKLAKNIQYF. CDR3 coding DNA: TGTGCCAGCAGCAAGATGTTAAAACTAGCCAAAAACATTCAGTACTTC.

This clone was seen once. The rearrangement joins TRBV5-5 to TRBJ1-1; the D gene is possibly TRBD1 (6 bases). The CDR3 runs 14 residues. V dropped 3 bases and J dropped 7 bases, with 16 bases sitting between them. The V gene's germline CDR1 is SGHKS and CDR2 YYEKEE (reference sequence). DNA for the CDR3: TGTGCCAGCAGCTCGACAGGTGGGTTCGGTGAAGCTTTCTTT. It is translated as CASSSTGGFGEAFF.

The chain recombines TRBV6-1 with TRBJ2-5; 11 bases line up with TRBD1. CDR1 MNHNS and CDR2 SASEGT come from the germline V gene. V lost 3 bases and J lost 6; bases outside the gene matches: 3. The CDR3 length is 14 residues. CDR3 sequence (DNA): TGTGCCAGCAGTGACCGGACAGGGGGCCAGACCCAGTACTTC. Translation: CASSDRTGGQTQYF.